This TCR beta chain originates from a study of blood T cell repertoires in COVID-19. Across the whole study: Collection of acute and convalescent COVID-19 samples took place in the United States, Italy and Spain.

Germline V gene data show CDR1 as LNHNV and CDR2 as YYDKDF (reference sequence). The V gene end was trimmed by 3 bases and the J gene end by 7 bases; junction bases not matched to a gene: 5. The CDR3 covers 13 residues. As handled by the study authors: The assay estimated nucleated cells by amplifying reference gene primers. The repertoire was sequenced with immunoSEQ multiplex PCR; TCRdb's copy has only in-frame clones and lacks some. V, J and clone size are those of that table, while D and trimming were read from the DNA. The sample lists hundreds of thousands of clones, under 90% occurring once. Sample: PBMCs or T cells enriched from blood (not recorded which). This receptor was taken from a woman in her 30s who had recovered from COVID-19. The chain is built from TRBV15 and TRBJ1-1; 7 positions agree with TRBD1. The DNA for the CDR3 is TGTGCCACCAGCAGGAAGCAGGGGGTTGAAGCTTTCTTT. It encodes CATSRKQGVEAFF.